The rows below give T cell receptor beta chains drawn from one sample of a study of cytomegalovirus exposure and HLA in healthy donors. Assay used: immunoSEQ multiplex PCR; TCRdb lists only in-frame clones, some missing. The sample has approximately 130,000 clones; 81% are singletons. The sequenced material came from PBMCs. The receptors originated from a man younger than 35 in good health and CMV-seronegative. Each CDR3 is given with its conserved first and last residue. A D gene is named only where the DNA matches it firmly. Some rows have no size entry. The others give once, few or many, or a class for an expanded clone.

clone_size j_call d_call v_call cdr3_aa cdr3_nt
NA TRBJ1-6 TRBD1 TRBV27 CASTPGGSNNSPLHF TGTGCCAGCACCCCAGGGGGCAGTAATAATTCACCCCTCCACTTT
NA TRBJ1-3 NA TRBV4-1 CASSQDGRGGSGNTIYF TGCGCCAGCAGCCAAGACGGCCGCGGGGGCTCTGGAAACACCATATATTTT
once TRBJ1-6 NA TRBV19 CASSIDWARDSPLHF TGTGCCAGTAGTATAGATTGGGCCCGTGATTCACCCCTCCACTTT
NA TRBJ2-7 NA TRBV12-5 CASGLVLYEQYF TGTGCTAGTGGTTTGGTACTCTACGAGCAGTACTTC
NA TRBJ1-6 NA TRBV5-6 CASRTEGPSGSPLHF TGTGCCAGCAGGACGGAGGGGCCGTCGGGATCACCCCTCCACTTT
few TRBJ1-1 NA TRBV6-5 CASKTPEEAFF TGTGCCAGCAAAACCCCCGAGGAAGCTTTCTTT
few TRBJ1-1 NA TRBV7-9 CASSFSGDQAFF TGTGCCAGCAGCTTTTCGGGGGACCAAGCTTTCTTT
NA TRBJ2-5 TRBD1 TRBV28 CASSLRGQGGGRETQYF TGTGCCAGCAGTTTAAGGGGACAGGGTGGAGGAAGGGAGACCCAGTACTTC
NA TRBJ1-1 NA TRBV7-8 CASSLITANMNTEAFF TGTGCCAGCAGCTTGATAACAGCAAACATGAACACTGAAGCTTTCTTT
few TRBJ2-7 TRBD2 TRBV7-8 CASSHGGGPYEQYF TGTGCCAGCAGCCATGGCGGGGGACCCTACGAGCAGTACTTC
NA TRBJ1-1 TRBD1 TRBV28 CASRTGVRNTEAFF TGTGCCAGCAGAACAGGGGTCAGGAACACTGAAGCTTTCTTT
NA TRBJ2-3 NA TRBV7-2 CASIRVPGTDTQYF TGTGCCAGCATCCGGGTCCCAGGCACAGATACGCAGTATTTT
NA TRBJ1-1 TRBD1 TRBV15 CATSRGTGANTEAFF TGTGCCACCAGCAGGGGAACAGGGGCCAACACTGAAGCTTTCTTT
NA TRBJ2-1 NA TRBV10-2 CASSAIAGRREQFF TGCGCCAGCAGTGCAATTGCAGGGCGTAGAGAGCAGTTCTTC
NA TRBJ2-4 NA TRBV6-5 CASSYGTGGDVPSF TGTGCCAGCAGTTACGGAACAGGGGGGGATGTCCCTTCCTTC
NA TRBJ1-6 NA TRBV5-5 CASSWGGVQVLSPLHF TGTGCCAGCAGCTGGGGGGGGGTGCAGGTCCTATCACCCCTCCACTTT
NA TRBJ1-1 TRBD1 TRBV9 CASSVVGTGGSAEAFF TGTGCCAGCAGCGTAGTAGGGACAGGGGGCAGCGCTGAAGCTTTCTTT
NA TRBJ1-2 TRBD1 TRBV5-1 CASGSFGTGGSVHGYTF TGCGCCAGCGGCTCCTTCGGGACAGGGGGGTCCGTGCATGGCTACACCTTC
NA TRBJ2-1 TRBD2 TRBV27 CASSPGTSGGGQFF TGTGCCAGCAGTCCCGGGACTAGCGGGGGTGGGCAGTTCTTC
NA TRBJ1-1 TRBD1 TRBV19 CASSKFRTGGALTEAFF TGTGCCAGTAGTAAGTTCCGGACAGGGGGCGCGCTCACTGAAGCTTTCTTT
NA TRBJ2-7 TRBD1 TRBV6-5 CASSSTGAPTYEQYF TGTGCCAGCAGTTCTACAGGGGCTCCCACCTACGAGCAGTACTTC
NA TRBJ2-5 TRBD2 TRBV5-1 CASSLTRGEETQYF TGCGCCAGCAGCCTAACGCGGGGGGAAGAGACCCAGTACTTC
NA TRBJ1-5 NA TRBV7-9 CASSLTGRNQPQHF TGTGCCAGCAGCTTAACAGGACGGAATCAGCCCCAGCATTTT